This entry lists 27 T cell receptor beta chains sequenced from one sample in a study of blood T cells in healthy people across ages. PCR was performed a second time for about 7 to 11 cycles using a sample-barcoded 5' primer and a J-beta primer mix. TCRdb processed the 5' RACE reads anew with MiXCR; each CDR3 protein has one entry. The data contain 650,000 to 800,000 distinct CDR3 sequences, roughly half of them singletons. The sample consisted of blood. These receptor sequences come from an elderly woman in good health.

The chain is built from TRBV5-5 and TRBJ2-1; weak D call: TRBD1 (6 bases). This CDR3 has 15 residues. V lost 0 bases, J lost 4 bases, and 11 bases lay in between. Per germline, CDR1 SGHKS and CDR2 YYEKEE (reference sequence). The DNA for the CDR3 is TGTGCCAGCAGCTTGGAAGGGGGTCTATACAATGAGCAGTTCTTC. This encodes CASSLEGGLYNEQFF.

This clonotype is termed medium-sized. V is TRBV10-3 and J is TRBJ2-7; D gene unclear. Germline V gives CDR1 ENHRY, CDR2 SYGVKD. The length of the CDR3 is 13 residues. V was cut by 3 bases and J by 2 bases, with 8 bases left in between. The CDR3 coding sequence is TGTGCCATCAGTGAAGACACAGCCTACGAGCAGTACTTC. This gives the protein CAISEDTAYEQYF.

In this sample, this clonotype turned up many times. The chain recombines TRBV6-1 with TRBJ2-4, with TRBD2 as a possible D gene (6 bases). There are 14 residues in the CDR3. Germline CDR1 reads MNHNS; CDR2 reads SASEGT. Deletions cut 6 bases from V and 3 bases from J, with 12 bases between. The CDR3 region is CASSPGTDKNIQYF. The CDR3 coding sequence is TGTGCCAGCAGCCCCGGGACTGACAAAAACATTCAGTACTTC.

This clonotype was picked up many times. This rearrangement joins TRBV20-1 to TRBJ2-1; 12 bases map to TRBD2. The germline gives CDR1 DFQATT, CDR2 SNEGSKA (reference sequence). The junction had 9 bases not matched to a gene; V was cut back by 6 bases and J by 0 bases. The CDR3 runs to 17 residues. CDR3 in DNA: TGCAGTGCAAGGGTACTAGCGGGGGGCGACTCCTACAATGAGCAGTTCTTC. Its translation is CSARVLAGGDSYNEQFF.

This clonotype appeared a few times. The rearrangement joins TRBV4-1 to TRBJ2-7, with a possible D match to TRBD1 (6 bases). The ends were cut back, 1 base at V and 2 bases at J, with 12 bases in the middle. Per germline, CDR1 MGHRA and CDR2 YSYEKL. This CDR3 contains 15 residues. CDR3 sequence reads: CASSQVGDTTYEQYF. CDR3 bases: TGCGCCAGCAGCCAAGTCGGGGACACCACCTACGAGCAGTACTTC.

This chain joins TRBV7-3 and TRBJ1-1; D possibly corresponds to TRBD1 (5 bases). Trimming stripped 5 bases from V and 5 bases from J, with 15 bases between. Germline V gives CDR1 SGHTA, CDR2 FQGTGA. CDR3 length equals 14 residues. CDR3 protein: CASSTVGGETEAFF. The CDR3 DNA sequence: TGTGCCAGCAGCACCGTGGGGGGAGAGACTGAAGCTTTCTTT.

This clonotype has ten or more counts. The V and J genes are TRBV10-1 and TRBJ2-7; D assignment may be TRBD1 or TRBD2 (5 bases each). V lost 7 bases, J lost 5 bases, and 18 bases lay in between. CDR1 and CDR2 (germline): WNHNN, SYGVQD (reference sequence). This CDR3 spans 14 amino acids. The CDR3 DNA is TGCGCCAGCATTACAGAGGGGTTATCCCACGAGCAGTACTTC. Translating it yields CASITEGLSHEQYF.

V usage is TRBV20-1 and J usage is TRBJ2-4; maybe TRBD2 (6 bases). The V gene lost 5 bases and the J gene lost 13 bases, with 21 bases spanning the gap. The germline V gene encodes CDR1 DFQATT and CDR2 SNEGSKA (reference sequence). The CDR3 has 13 amino acids. CDR3 loop: CSAGGGSGREQYF. The CDR3 coding sequence is TGCAGTGCTGGGGGTGGGTCAGGACGGGAGCAGTACTTC.

The chain employs TRBV7-2 and TRBJ2-3, with 7 bases fitting TRBD1. J was trimmed by 2 bases and V by 2 bases; bases with no gene match: 7. The CDR3 contains 16 residues. CDR1 is SGHTA and CDR2 is FQGNSA in the germline V gene. The CDR3 DNA reads TGTGCCAGCAGCTTAATGGGGGACAGCTTCACAGATACGCAGTATTTT. It specifies CASSLMGDSFTDTQYF.

The chain joins TRBV7-2 to TRBJ2-7; D not resolved. The CDR3 consists of 14 residues. V lost 3 bases and J lost 0, with 9 bases in between. CDR1 SGHTA and CDR2 FQGNSA come from the germline V gene. Here the CDR3 reads CASSLEWSSYEQYF. DNA of the CDR3: TGTGCCAGCAGCTTGGAGTGGAGCTCCTACGAGCAGTACTTC.

Notes on this clonotype: A much more abundant neighbour one base away suggests this may be a read error. This chain links TRBV7-3 with TRBJ2-3; D could derive from TRBD1 or TRBD2 (6 bases each). The germline gives CDR1 SGHTA, CDR2 FQGTGA. CDR3 size: 15 residues. V lost 2 bases and J 6 bases, leaving 15 bases between the germline ends. CDR3 loop: CASSLPGRGLDTQYF. CDR3 in DNA: TGTGCCAGCAGCTTACCCGGACGGGGGCTGGATACGCAGTATTTT.

The chain employs TRBV4-1 and TRBJ2-1; the D is unclear. This CDR3 is built from 11 residues. The germline CDR1 and CDR2 sequences are MGHRA and YSYEKL. V was clipped by 2 bases and J by 14 bases, with 10 bases between them. The CDR3 DNA reads TGCGCCAGCAGCCAATTTTCAGGAAAGTTCTTC. It translates to CASSQFSGKFF.

The gene calls are TRBV5-1 and TRBJ2-1, with 9 bases aligning to TRBD2. CDR1 is SGHRS and CDR2 is YFSETQ in the germline V gene. This CDR3 comprises 17 residues. The V gene end was trimmed by 2 bases and the J gene end by 4 bases; junction bases not matched to a gene: 10. The CDR3 nucleotides read TGCGCCAGCAGCTTCGACGGGAGCGGGGGGACATACAATGAGCAGTTCTTC. The encoded protein is CASSFDGSGGTYNEQFF.

Many counts were recorded for this clonotype. The chain combines TRBV12-3 or TRBV12-4 with TRBJ2-3; D gene uncertain. The CDR3 runs 14 residues. With 3 bases removed from V and 1 base from J, the gap between germline ends came to 8 bases. CDR3 in DNA: TGTGCCAGCAGTTTTGGTCACGGCACAGATACGCAGTATTTT. Amino acid sequence: CASSFGHGTDTQYF.

The rearrangement joins TRBV7-3 to TRBJ2-2; D possibly matches TRBD1 or TRBD2 (5 bases each). The V and J ends lost 4 bases and 7 bases respectively, with 10 bases between them. CDR3 length equals 13 residues. In germline, CDR1 is SGHTA, CDR2 FQGTGA. The CDR3 bases are TGTGCCAGCAGCTCACAGGCGGGCGGGGAGCTGTTTTTT. This codes for CASSSQAGGELFF.

This clonotype came up once. This chain links TRBV10-1 with TRBJ1-4; no reliable D call. Trimming left V 0 bases short and J 8 bases short, with 13 bases between. The CDR3 is 15 amino acids. Germline assignment: CDR1 WNHNN and CDR2 SYGVQD (reference sequence). The CDR3 loop reads CASSESTGPREKLFF. For the CDR3, the DNA is TGCGCCAGCAGTGAGTCGACCGGACCCAGGGAAAAACTGTTTTTT.

The V call is TRBV7-9, the J call TRBJ2-7, with D tentatively TRBD1 or TRBD2 (5 bases each). Germline V gene data show CDR1 as SEHNR and CDR2 as FQNEAQ (reference sequence). The CDR3 spans 16 residues. V gave up 5 bases and J gave up 3 bases, with 20 bases separating them. The CDR3 region is CASSGILRGANYEQYF. In DNA, the CDR3 is TGTGCCAGCAGCGGGATACTTAGGGGAGCCAACTACGAGCAGTACTTC.

V gene TRBV20-1 combines with J gene TRBJ2-4, with TRBD2 as a possible D gene (6 bases). CDR3 size: 14 residues. Trimming removed 2 bases at V and 2 bases at J, with 10 bases between. Germline V gene sequence: CDR1 DFQATT, CDR2 SNEGSKA (reference sequence). CDR3: CSARYGGTKNIQYF. CDR3 nucleotide sequence: TGCAGTGCTAGATACGGGGGTACCAAAAACATTCAGTACTTC.

With regard to this clonotype: Given a much more abundant clone one base away, this may be a read error. This sequence joins TRBV3-1 and TRBJ2-1; a weak D match, TRBD2 (7 bases). Deletions cut 6 bases from V and 7 bases from J, with 16 bases between. Germline V gene sequence: CDR1 LGHDT, CDR2 YNNKEL (reference sequence). The CDR3 consists of 14 residues. CDR3 region: CASSRGRGANEQFF. The CDR3 DNA is TGTGCCAGCAGTCGAGGACGGGGGGCTAATGAGCAGTTCTTC.

The chain has TRBV20-1 and TRBJ2-3; D is perhaps TRBD2 (6 bases). V was trimmed by 4 bases and J by 4 bases, leaving 12 bases between them. Germline-derived CDR1 and CDR2 are DFQATT and SNEGSKA (reference sequence). The CDR3 runs to 13 residues. DNA for the CDR3: TGCAGTGCTATGGAGGGATTGCCAGATACGCAGTATTTT. Its translation: CSAMEGLPDTQYF.

This clonotype was seen repeatedly, ten times or more. V usage is TRBV20-1 and J usage is TRBJ1-2; D gene unclear. CDR1 is DFQATT, CDR2 SNEGSKA, per germline (reference sequence). V dropped 0 bases and J dropped 0 bases, with 8 bases sitting between them. The CDR3 totals 14 residues. The CDR3 sequence: CSARDPGANYGYTF. CDR3 bases: TGCAGTGCTAGAGACCCAGGAGCTAACTATGGCTACACCTTC.

This CDR3 is CASSLVAGAAGELFF. DNA of the CDR3: TGTGCCAGCAGCTTAGTAGCGGGGGCAGCCGGGGAGCTGTTTTTT. The chain has TRBV7-8 and TRBJ2-2; 9 nucleotides match TRBD2. The CDR3 extends over 15 amino acids. Germline CDR1 and CDR2: SGHVS and FQNEAQ. V shed 1 base and J 6 bases; nucleotides not matched to a gene: 3.

The table lists this clonotype with a few counts. This rearrangement joins TRBV5-1 to TRBJ2-2; D unclear. The germline V gene encodes CDR1 SGHRS and CDR2 YFSETQ. The CDR3 has 13 amino acids. The V gene lost 4 bases and the J gene lost 5 bases, with 9 bases spanning the gap. In DNA, the CDR3 is TGCGCCAGCAGCCCCGACCCGACCGGGGAGCTGTTTTTT. This translates into CASSPDPTGELFF. The full variable domain, with the rest looked up from reference TRBV5-1 and TRBJ2-2, is KAGVTQTPRYLIKTRGQQVTLSCSPISGHRSVSWYQQTPGQGLQFLFEYFSETQRNKGNFPGRFSGRQFSNSRSEMNVSTLELGDSALYLCASSPDPTGELFFGEGSRLTVL.

This chain connects TRBV5-1 to TRBJ2-7; 7 bases agree with TRBD2. The CDR3 is 14 residues long. CDR1 is SGHRS and CDR2 is YFSETQ in the germline V gene. With V trimmed by 4 bases and J by 3 bases, 7 bases remained unmatched. The CDR3 bases are TGCGCCAGCAGCCCTAGCGGAGGGGACTACGAGCAGTACTTC. Translated: CASSPSGGDYEQYF.

The chain combines TRBV7-3 with TRBJ2-7, with D possibly TRBD2 on 5 matching bases. The germline V gene has CDR1 SGHTA and CDR2 FQGTGA. V lost 3 bases and J 1 base, leaving 13 bases between the germline ends. The length of the CDR3 is 15 residues. The CDR3 DNA is TGTGCCAGCAGCTTTCGCGGGCTGGGGTCCTACGAGCAGTACTTC. Protein product: CASSFRGLGSYEQYF.

This clonotype was seen repeatedly, ten times or more. This chain connects TRBV12-3 or TRBV12-4 to TRBJ2-3; either TRBD1 or TRBD2 may fit D (6 bases each). Trimming left V 6 bases short and J 2 bases short, with 15 bases between. CDR3 length: 15 residues. The CDR3 sequence is CASSHTTGATDTQYF. The CDR3 bases are TGTGCCAGCAGCCACACAACGGGGGCCACAGATACGCAGTATTTT.

V is TRBV30 and J is TRBJ1-1; the D is unclear. The CDR3 totals 13 residues. The V gene's germline CDR1 is GTSNPN and CDR2 SVGIG (reference sequence). With 2 bases removed from V and 0 bases from J, the gap between germline ends came to 7 bases. The chain's CDR3 is CAWSISLNTEAFF. DNA of the CDR3: TGTGCCTGGAGTATCAGTCTGAACACTGAAGCTTTCTTT.